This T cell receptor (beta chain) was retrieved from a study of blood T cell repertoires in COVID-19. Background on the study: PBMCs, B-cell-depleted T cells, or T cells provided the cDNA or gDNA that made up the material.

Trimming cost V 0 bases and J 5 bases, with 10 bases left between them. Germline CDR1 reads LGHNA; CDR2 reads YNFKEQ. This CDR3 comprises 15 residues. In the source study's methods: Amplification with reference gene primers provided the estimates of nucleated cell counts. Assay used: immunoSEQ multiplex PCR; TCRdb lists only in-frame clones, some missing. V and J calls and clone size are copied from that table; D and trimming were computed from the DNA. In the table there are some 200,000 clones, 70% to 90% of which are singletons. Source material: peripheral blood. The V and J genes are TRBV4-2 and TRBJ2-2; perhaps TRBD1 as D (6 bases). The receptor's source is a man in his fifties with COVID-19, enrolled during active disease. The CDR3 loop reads CASSQEGHRTGELFF. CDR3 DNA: TGTGCCAGCAGCCAAGAGGGACACCGGACCGGGGAGCTGTTTTTT.